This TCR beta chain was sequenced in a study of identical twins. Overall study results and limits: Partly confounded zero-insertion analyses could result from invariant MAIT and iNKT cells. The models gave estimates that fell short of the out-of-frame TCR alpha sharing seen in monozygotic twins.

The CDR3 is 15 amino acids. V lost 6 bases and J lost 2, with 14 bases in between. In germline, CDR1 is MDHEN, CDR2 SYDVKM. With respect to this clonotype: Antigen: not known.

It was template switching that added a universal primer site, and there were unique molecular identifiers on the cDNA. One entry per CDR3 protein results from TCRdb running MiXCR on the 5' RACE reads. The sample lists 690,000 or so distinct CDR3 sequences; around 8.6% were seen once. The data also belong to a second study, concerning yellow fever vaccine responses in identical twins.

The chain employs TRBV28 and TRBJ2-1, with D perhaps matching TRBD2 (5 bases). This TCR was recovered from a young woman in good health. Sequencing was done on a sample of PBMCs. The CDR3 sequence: CASSLVGVAYNEQFF. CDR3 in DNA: TGTGCCAGCAGCCTTGTGGGAGTAGCCTACAATGAGCAGTTCTTC.